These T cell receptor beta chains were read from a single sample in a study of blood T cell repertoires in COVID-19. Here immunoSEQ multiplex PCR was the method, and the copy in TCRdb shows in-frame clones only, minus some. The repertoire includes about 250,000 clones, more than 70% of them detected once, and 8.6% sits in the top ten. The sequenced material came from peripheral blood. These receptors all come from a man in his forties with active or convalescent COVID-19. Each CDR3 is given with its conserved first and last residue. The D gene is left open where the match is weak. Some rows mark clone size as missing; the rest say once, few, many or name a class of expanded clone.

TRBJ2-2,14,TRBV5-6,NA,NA,TGTGCCAGCAGCTCTCCGGCGAACACCGGGGAGCTGTTTTTT,CASSSPANTGELFF
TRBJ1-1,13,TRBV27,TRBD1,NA,TGTGCCAGCAATACACCGGGACAGGGAGAAGCTTTCTTT,CASNTPGQGEAFF
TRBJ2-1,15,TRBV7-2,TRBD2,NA,TGTGCCAGCAGCCCGTATTATCTAGCGGGGGACGAGCAGTTCTTC,CASSPYYLAGDEQFF
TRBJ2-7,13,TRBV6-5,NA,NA,TGTGCCAGCAGTTACGGCCTTTCGCTCGAGCAGTACTTC,CASSYGLSLEQYF
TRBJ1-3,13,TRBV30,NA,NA,TGTGCCTGGACCTCGGGTGTTGGAAACACCATATATTTT,CAWTSGVGNTIYF
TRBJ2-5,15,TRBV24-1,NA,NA,TGTGCCACCAGTGATTACGCTCAGGGTTTAGAGACCCAGTACTTC,CATSDYAQGLETQYF
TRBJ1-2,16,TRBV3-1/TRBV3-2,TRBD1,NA,TGTGCCAGCAGCCAAGCCGGGACAGGGTTTCGATATGGCTACACCTTC,CASSQAGTGFRYGYTF
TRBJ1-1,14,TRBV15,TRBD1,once,TGTGCCACCAGCAGGCCAGGGGGGAACACTGAAGCTTTCTTT,CATSRPGGNTEAFF
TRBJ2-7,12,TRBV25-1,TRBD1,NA,TGTGCCAGCACTGAGACAGGGTACGAGCAGTACTTC,CASTETGYEQYF
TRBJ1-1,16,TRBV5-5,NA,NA,TGTGCCAGCAGCTCCCCTGGGGGGGGGCTCGGCACTGAAGCTTTCTTT,CASSSPGGGLGTEAFF
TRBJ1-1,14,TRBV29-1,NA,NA,TGCAGCCTTAGTAGGGAGGGTAGTGGCACTGAAGCTTTCTTT,CSLSREGSGTEAFF